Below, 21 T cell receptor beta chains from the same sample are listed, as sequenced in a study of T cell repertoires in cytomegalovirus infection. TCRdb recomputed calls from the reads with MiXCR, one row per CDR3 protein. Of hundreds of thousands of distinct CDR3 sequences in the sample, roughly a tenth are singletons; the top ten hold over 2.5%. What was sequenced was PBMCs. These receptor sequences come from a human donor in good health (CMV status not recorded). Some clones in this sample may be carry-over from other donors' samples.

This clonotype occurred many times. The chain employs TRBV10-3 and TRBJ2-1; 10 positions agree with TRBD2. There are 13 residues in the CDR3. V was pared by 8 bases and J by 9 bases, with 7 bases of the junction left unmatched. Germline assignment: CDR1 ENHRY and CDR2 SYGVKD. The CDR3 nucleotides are TGTGCCATCGCGGCTAGCGGGGGAGGTGAGCAGTTCTTC. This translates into CAIAASGGGEQFF.

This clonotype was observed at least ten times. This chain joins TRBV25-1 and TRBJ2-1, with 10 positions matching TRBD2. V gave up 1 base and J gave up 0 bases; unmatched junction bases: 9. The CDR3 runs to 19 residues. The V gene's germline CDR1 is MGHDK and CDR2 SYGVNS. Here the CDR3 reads CASSELPSGGSYSYNEQFF. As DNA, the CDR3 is TGTGCCAGCAGTGAATTGCCTAGCGGGGGCTCCTACTCCTACAATGAGCAGTTCTTC. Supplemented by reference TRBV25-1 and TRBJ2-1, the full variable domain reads EADIYQTPRYLVIGTGKKITLECSQTMGHDKMYWYQQDPGMELHLIHYSYGVNSTEKGDLSSESTVSRIRTEHFPLTLESARPSHTSQYLCASSELPSGGSYSYNEQFFGPGTRLTVL.

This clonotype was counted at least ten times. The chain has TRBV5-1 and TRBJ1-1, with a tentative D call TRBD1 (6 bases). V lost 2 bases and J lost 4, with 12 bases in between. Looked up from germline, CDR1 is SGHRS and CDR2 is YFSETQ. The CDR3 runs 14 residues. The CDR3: CASSFTAGATEAFF. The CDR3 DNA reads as TGCGCCAGCAGCTTCACGGCAGGGGCCACTGAAGCTTTCTTT.

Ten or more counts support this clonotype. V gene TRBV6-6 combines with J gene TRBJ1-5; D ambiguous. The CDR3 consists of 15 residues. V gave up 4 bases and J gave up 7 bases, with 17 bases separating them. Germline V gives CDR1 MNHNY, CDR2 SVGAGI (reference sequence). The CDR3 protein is CASSSFQGSGQPQHF. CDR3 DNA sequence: TGTGCCAGCAGTTCGTTCCAAGGGTCGGGGCAGCCCCAGCATTTT.

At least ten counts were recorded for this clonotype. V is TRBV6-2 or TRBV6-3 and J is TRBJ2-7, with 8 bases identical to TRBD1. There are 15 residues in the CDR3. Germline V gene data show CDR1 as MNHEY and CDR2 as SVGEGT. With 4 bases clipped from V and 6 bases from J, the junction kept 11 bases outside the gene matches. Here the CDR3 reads CASSSPRDRKVEQYV. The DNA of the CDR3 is TGTGCCAGCAGTTCCCCTCGGGACAGGAAAGTCGAGCAGTACGTC.

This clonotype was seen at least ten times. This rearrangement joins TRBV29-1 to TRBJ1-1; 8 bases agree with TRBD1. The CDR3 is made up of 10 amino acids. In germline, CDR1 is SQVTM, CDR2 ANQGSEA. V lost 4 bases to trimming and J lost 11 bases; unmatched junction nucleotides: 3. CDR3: CSVGDRRAFF. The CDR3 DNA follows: TGCAGCGTTGGGGACAGGCGGGCTTTCTTT.

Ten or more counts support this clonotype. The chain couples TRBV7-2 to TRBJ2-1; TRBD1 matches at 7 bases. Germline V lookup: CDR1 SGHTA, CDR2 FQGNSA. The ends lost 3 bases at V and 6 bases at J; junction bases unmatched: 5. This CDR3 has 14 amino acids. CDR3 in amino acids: CASSFLTGSNEQFF. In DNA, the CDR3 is TGTGCCAGCAGCTTTTTGACAGGGAGCAATGAGCAGTTCTTC.

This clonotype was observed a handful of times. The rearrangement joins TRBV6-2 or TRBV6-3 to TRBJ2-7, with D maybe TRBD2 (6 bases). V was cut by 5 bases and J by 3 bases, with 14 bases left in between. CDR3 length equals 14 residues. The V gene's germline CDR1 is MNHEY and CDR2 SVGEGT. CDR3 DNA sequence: TGTGCCAGCAGTCCAACTAGCAGACGCTACGAGCAGTACGTC. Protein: CASSPTSRRYEQYV.

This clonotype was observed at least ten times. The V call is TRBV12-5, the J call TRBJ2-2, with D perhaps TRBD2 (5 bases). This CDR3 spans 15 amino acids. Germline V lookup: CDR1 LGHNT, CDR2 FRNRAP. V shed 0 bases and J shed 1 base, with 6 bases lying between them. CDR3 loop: CASGLVLGNTGELFF. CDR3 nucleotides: TGTGCTAGTGGTTTGGTACTAGGGAACACCGGGGAGCTGTTTTTT.

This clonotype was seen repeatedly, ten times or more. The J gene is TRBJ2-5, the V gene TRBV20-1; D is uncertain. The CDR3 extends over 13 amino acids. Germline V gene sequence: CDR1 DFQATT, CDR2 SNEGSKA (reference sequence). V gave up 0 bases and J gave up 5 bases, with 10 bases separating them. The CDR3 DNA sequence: TGCAGTGCTAGAGATGCGGACGGGGAGACCCAGTACTTC. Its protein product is CSARDADGETQYF.

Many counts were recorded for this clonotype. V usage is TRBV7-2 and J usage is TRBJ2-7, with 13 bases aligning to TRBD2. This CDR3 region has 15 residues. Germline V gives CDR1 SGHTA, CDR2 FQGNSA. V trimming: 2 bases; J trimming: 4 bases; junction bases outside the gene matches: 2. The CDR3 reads CASSLRLAGGYEQYF. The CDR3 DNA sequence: TGTGCCAGCAGCTTAAGACTAGCGGGGGGTTACGAGCAGTACTTC.

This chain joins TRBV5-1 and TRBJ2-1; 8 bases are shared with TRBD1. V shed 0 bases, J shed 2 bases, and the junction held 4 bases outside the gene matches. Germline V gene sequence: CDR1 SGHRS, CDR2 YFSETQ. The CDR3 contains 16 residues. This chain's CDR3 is CASSLAGQETYNEQFF. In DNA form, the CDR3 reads TGCGCCAGCAGCTTGGCGGGACAGGAGACCTACAATGAGCAGTTCTTC. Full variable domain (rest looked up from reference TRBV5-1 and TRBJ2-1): KAGVTQTPRYLIKTRGQQVTLSCSPISGHRSVSWYQQTPGQGLQFLFEYFSETQRNKGNFPGRFSGRQFSNSRSEMNVSTLELGDSALYLCASSLAGQETYNEQFFGPGTRLTVL.

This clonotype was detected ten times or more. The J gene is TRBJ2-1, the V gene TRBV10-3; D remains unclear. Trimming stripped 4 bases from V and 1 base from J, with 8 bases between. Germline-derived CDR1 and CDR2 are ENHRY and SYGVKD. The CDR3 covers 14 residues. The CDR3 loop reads CAISVDSSYNEQFF. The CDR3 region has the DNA TGTGCCATCAGTGTCGACTCGTCCTACAATGAGCAGTTCTTC.

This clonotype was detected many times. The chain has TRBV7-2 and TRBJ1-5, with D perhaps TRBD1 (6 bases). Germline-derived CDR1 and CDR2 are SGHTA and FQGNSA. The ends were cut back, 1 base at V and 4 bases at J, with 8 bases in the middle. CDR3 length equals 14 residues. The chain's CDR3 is CASSLETGNQPQHF. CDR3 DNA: TGTGCCAGCAGCTTAGAAACAGGGAATCAGCCCCAGCATTTT.

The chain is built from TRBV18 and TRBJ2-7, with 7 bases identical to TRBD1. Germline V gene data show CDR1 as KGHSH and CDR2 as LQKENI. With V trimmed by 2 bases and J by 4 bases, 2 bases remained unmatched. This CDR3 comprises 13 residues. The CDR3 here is CASSPGQDYEQYV. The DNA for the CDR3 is TGTGCCAGCTCACCAGGACAGGATTACGAGCAGTACGTC.

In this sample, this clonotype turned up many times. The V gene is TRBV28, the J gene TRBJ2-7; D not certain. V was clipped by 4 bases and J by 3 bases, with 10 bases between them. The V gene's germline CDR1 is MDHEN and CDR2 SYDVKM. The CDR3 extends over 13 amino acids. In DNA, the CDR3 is TGTGCCAGCAGTTCCCCAAGGGTCTACGAGCAGTACGTC. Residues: CASSSPRVYEQYV.

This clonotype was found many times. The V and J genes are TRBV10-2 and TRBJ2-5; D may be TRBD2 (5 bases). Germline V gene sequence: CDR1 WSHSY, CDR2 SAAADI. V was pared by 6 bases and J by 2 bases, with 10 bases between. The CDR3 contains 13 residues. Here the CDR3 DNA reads TGCGCCAGCAGGTACACGGGACAAGAGACCCAGTACTTC. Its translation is CASRYTGQETQYF.

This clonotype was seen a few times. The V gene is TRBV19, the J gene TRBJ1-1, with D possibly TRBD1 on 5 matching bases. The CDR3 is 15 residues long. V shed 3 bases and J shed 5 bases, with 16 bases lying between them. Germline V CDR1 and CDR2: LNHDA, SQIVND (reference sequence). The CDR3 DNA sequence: TGTGCCAGTAGTATCTGGGCTATTCAGGGAACTGAAGCTTTCTTT. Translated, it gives CASSIWAIQGTEAFF. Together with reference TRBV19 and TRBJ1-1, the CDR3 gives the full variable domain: DGGITQSPKYLFRKEGQNVTLSCEQNLNHDAMYWYRQDPGQGLRLIYYSQIVNDFQKGDIAEGYSVSREKKESFPLTVTSAQKNPTAFYLCASSIWAIQGTEAFFGQGTRLTVV.

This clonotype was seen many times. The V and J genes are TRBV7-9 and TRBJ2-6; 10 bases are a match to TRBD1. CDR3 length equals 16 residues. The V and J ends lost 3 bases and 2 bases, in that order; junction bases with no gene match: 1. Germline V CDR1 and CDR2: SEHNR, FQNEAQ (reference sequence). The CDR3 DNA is TGTGCCAGCAGCTTGGGACAGGGGACTGGGGCCAACGTCCTGACTTTC. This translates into CASSLGQGTGANVLTF. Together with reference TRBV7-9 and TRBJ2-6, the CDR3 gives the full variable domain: DTGVSQNPRHKITKRGQNVTFRCDPISEHNRLYWYRQTLGQGPEFLTYFQNEAQLEKSRLLSDRFSAERPKGSFSTLEIQRTEQGDSAMYLCASSLGQGTGANVLTFGAGSRLTVL.

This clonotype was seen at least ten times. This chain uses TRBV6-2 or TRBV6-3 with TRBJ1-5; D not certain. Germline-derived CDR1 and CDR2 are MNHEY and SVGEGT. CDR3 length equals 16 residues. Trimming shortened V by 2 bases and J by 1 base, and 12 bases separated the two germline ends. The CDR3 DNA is TGTGCCAGCAGTTACGGTAATTTCCGAAGCAATCAGCCCCAGCATTTT. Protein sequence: CASSYGNFRSNQPQHF.

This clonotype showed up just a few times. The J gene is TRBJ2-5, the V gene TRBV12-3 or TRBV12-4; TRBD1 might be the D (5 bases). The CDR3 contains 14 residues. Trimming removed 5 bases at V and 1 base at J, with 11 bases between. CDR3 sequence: CASSTDRSQETQYF. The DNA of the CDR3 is TGTGCCAGCAGTACCGACAGATCCCAAGAGACCCAGTACTTC.